The rows below give T cell receptor beta chains drawn from one sample of a study of shared clonotypes between healthy human individuals. Assay: immunoSEQ multiplex PCR; the TCRdb copy retains only in-frame clones and omits some. Among about 330,000 clones listed, roughly 84% were seen once. Sequencing was carried out using memory CD8+ T cells sorted from blood. Source of these receptors: a man younger than 35 in good health. The CDR3 runs from the conserved cysteine through the conserved F or W. A D gene is named only where the DNA matches it firmly. Part of the rows lack a size; the others show once, few, many or a class for expanded clones.

>-|TRBJ2-7|TRBV6-4|-|11
CASSDGYEQYF
TGTGCCAGCAGTGACGGCTACGAGCAGTACTTC
>-|TRBJ2-1|TRBV4-1|-|14
CASSQGASYNEQFF
TGCGCCAGCAGCCAAGGGGCGTCCTACAATGAGCAGTTCTTC
>-|TRBJ2-1|TRBV29-1|-|13
CSVDPDGYNEQFF
TGCAGCGTTGACCCGGACGGATACAATGAGCAGTTCTTC
>-|TRBJ1-1|TRBV25-1|-|14
CASSFPDTNTEAFF
TGTGCCAGCAGTTTTCCCGACACGAACACTGAAGCTTTCTTT
>-|TRBJ1-2|TRBV5-1|-|13
CASSLEGTYGYTF
TGCGCCAGCAGCTTGGAGGGAACCTATGGCTACACCTTC
>-|TRBJ2-7|TRBV9|-|14
CASSVGETIYEQYF
TGTGCCAGCAGCGTAGGGGAAACCATCTACGAGCAGTACTTC
>-|TRBJ2-7|TRBV7-9|TRBD1|14
CASSLDRGPYEQYF
TGTGCCAGCAGCCTGGACAGGGGGCCCTACGAGCAGTACTTC
>-|TRBJ2-7|TRBV2|TRBD2|19
CASSEAVGSGGAFQSEQYF
TGTGCCAGCAGTGAAGCAGTGGGTAGCGGGGGGGCCTTTCAAAGCGAGCAGTACTTC
>once|TRBJ2-5|TRBV5-4|TRBD2|13
CASSLRGEETQYF
TGTGCCAGCAGCTTGCGGGGGGAAGAGACCCAGTACTTC
>once|TRBJ1-3|TRBV7-9|TRBD1|15
CASSSSTGTGNTIYF
TGTGCCAGCAGCTCGTCGACAGGGACTGGAAACACCATATATTTT
>-|TRBJ2-3|TRBV11-2|TRBD2|16
CASSHDPRGVGDTQYF
TGTGCCAGCAGCCACGACCCGCGGGGGGTGGGAGATACGCAGTATTTT
>few|TRBJ1-6|TRBV13|TRBD1|18
CASSLVKRDSSYNSPLHF
TGTGCCAGCAGCTTGGTAAAAAGGGACAGCTCCTATAATTCACCCCTCCACTTT
>-|TRBJ2-1|TRBV11-2|TRBD2|14
CASKLAGSYNEQFF
TGTGCCAGCAAGCTAGCGGGATCCTACAATGAGCAGTTCTTC
>-|TRBJ1-2|TRBV6-5|-|14
CASSRRVTNYGYTF
TGTGCCAGCAGTCGAAGGGTGACTAACTATGGCTACACCTTC
>-|TRBJ2-1|TRBV11-2|-|12
CASSLVGIEQFF
TGTGCCAGCAGCCTAGTCGGGATTGAGCAGTTCTTC
>-|TRBJ2-5|TRBV6-5|-|15
CASSFSRTAQETQYF
TGTGCCAGCAGTTTTTCGAGGACAGCGCAAGAGACCCAGTACTTC
>-|TRBJ1-2|TRBV27|TRBD1|15
CASSLSYRGDYGYTF
TGTGCCAGCAGTTTATCGTACAGGGGTGACTATGGCTACACCTTC
>few|TRBJ2-2|TRBV19|-|14
CASSIQGYTGELFF
TGTGCCAGTAGTATCCAGGGCTACACCGGGGAGCTGTTTTTT
>-|TRBJ2-7|TRBV10-2|-|12
CASSESYGEQYF
TGCGCCAGCAGTGAGTCGTACGGCGAGCAGTACTTC
>few|TRBJ1-5|TRBV9|-|16
CASSVFASGGWEAQHF
TGTGCCAGCAGCGTATTCGCGAGTGGGGGATGGGAAGCCCAGCATTTT
>once|TRBJ1-3|TRBV7-2|-|16
CASSLAPPPRGNTIYF
TGTGCCAGCAGCTTAGCTCCGCCACCGAGAGGAAACACCATATATTTT
>-|TRBJ2-7|TRBV10-3|TRBD1|14
CAISDPDRVDEQYF
TGTGCCATCAGTGACCCGGACAGGGTTGACGAGCAGTACTTC
>once|TRBJ2-3|TRBV5-4|-|12
CASSLETDTQYF
TGTGCCAGCAGCTTGGAAACAGATACGCAGTATTTT
>-|TRBJ2-7|TRBV11-1|TRBD1|13
CASSLVQGEEQYF
TGTGCCAGCAGCTTAGTACAGGGGGAAGAGCAGTACTTC
>-|TRBJ2-5|TRBV13|-|14
CASSPAPGLETQYF
TGTGCCAGCAGCCCCGCTCCGGGCTTGGAGACCCAGTACTTC
>-|TRBJ2-7|TRBV28|TRBD2|19
CASSLYWRGAISCSYEQYF
TGTGCCAGCAGTTTATACTGGCGGGGGGCGATTAGTTGTTCTTACGAGCAGTACTTC
>-|TRBJ1-6|TRBV30|-|13
CAWSVKGRSPLHF
TGTGCCTGGAGTGTGAAGGGAAGATCACCCCTCCACTTT
>-|TRBJ1-1|TRBV28|TRBD1|17
CASSFSPGQGINPEAFF
TGTGCCAGCAGTTTCTCCCCCGGACAGGGGATTAACCCTGAAGCTTTCTTT
>-|TRBJ2-7|TRBV4-2|-|14
CASSQAKGYYEQYF
TGTGCCAGCAGCCAAGCTAAGGGGTACTACGAGCAGTACTTC
>once|TRBJ2-7|TRBV4-3|-|15
CASSQETGGGYEQYF
TGCGCCAGCAGCCAAGAAACAGGGGGAGGGTACGAGCAGTACTTC
>-|TRBJ1-1|TRBV27|TRBD1|14
CASRQQGAIAEAFF
TGTGCCAGCAGGCAACAGGGGGCTATAGCTGAAGCTTTCTTT
>-|TRBJ1-6|TRBV11-2|-|14
CASSEGAYNSPLHF
TGTGCCAGCTCGGAGGGAGCCTATAATTCACCCCTCCACTTT
>-|TRBJ2-2|TRBV13|TRBD2|16
CASSSGGGMNTGELFF
TGTGCCAGCAGCTCCGGGGGGGGTATGAACACCGGGGAGCTGTTTTTT
>-|TRBJ2-5|TRBV7-9|-|15
CASSLFPDLIETQYF
TGTGCCAGCAGCTTATTTCCGGACCTGATCGAGACCCAGTACTTC
>-|TRBJ2-2|TRBV5-5|-|16
CASSFGLAQLTGELFF
TGTGCCAGCAGCTTCGGGCTAGCGCAACTCACCGGGGAGCTGTTTTTT
>-|TRBJ2-3|TRBV27|-|15
CASSLLVTTSDTQYF
TGTGCCAGCAGTTTACTCGTTACTACATCAGATACGCAGTATTTT
>-|TRBJ2-5|TRBV4-3|-|15
CASSKEWVRAETQYF
TGCGCCAGCAGCAAAGAGTGGGTTCGGGCAGAGACCCAGTACTTC
>-|TRBJ1-5|TRBV4-1|-|15
CASRATGRSNQPQHF
TGCGCCAGCAGAGCGACGGGTCGGAGCAATCAGCCCCAGCATTTT
>-|TRBJ1-1|TRBV30|-|14
CAWSVHSLNTEAFF
TGTGCCTGGAGTGTACACAGCTTGAACACTGAAGCTTTCTTT
>-|TRBJ1-4|TRBV7-9|TRBD1|15
CASSSGQGRDEKLFF
TGTGCCAGCAGCTCAGGACAGGGAAGGGATGAAAAACTGTTTTTT
>-|TRBJ2-1|TRBV7-9|-|14
CASSFGSSYNEQFF
TGTGCCAGCAGCTTTGGTAGCTCCTACAATGAGCAGTTCTTC
>-|TRBJ2-7|TRBV4-1|-|13
CASSQAPGDEQYF
TGCGCCAGCAGCCAAGCACCAGGGGACGAGCAGTACTTC
>-|TRBJ1-6|TRBV5-1|-|14
CASSLLGYNSPLHF
TGCGCCAGCAGCTTGTTGGGGTATAATTCACCCCTCCACTTT